These T cell receptor beta chains were read from a single sample in a study of OX40 agonist ivuxolimab in advanced cancers. Here immunoSEQ multiplex PCR was the method, and the copy in TCRdb shows in-frame clones only, minus some. The data contain about 33,000 clones, roughly 89% of them seen just once; the ten biggest clones take up approximately 27%. Sequencing used CD4+ or CD8+ T cells sorted from blood, obtained in a trial of the OX40 agonist ivuxolimab. These receptors were collected from an adult with an advanced solid tumor such as melanoma, head and neck, liver or kidney cancer. Each CDR3 is given with its conserved first and last residue. D genes are given only for firm matches. Only part of the rows carry a size: once, few, many, or a class if the clone is expanded.

once	TRBV18	TRBJ2-5	13	TRBD1	CASSPGTVETQYF	TGTGCCAGCTCACCGGGGACAGTAGAGACCCAGTACTTC
.	TRBV27	TRBJ1-2	15	.	CASNPTEYPNYGYTF	TGTGCCAGCAACCCCACGGAGTACCCTAACTATGGCTACACCTTC
few	TRBV7-9	TRBJ2-5	15	TRBD2	CASSSSGLTQETQYF	TGTGCCAGCAGCTCCTCGGGACTAACCCAAGAGACCCAGTACTTC
.	TRBV10-3	TRBJ2-7	13	TRBD2	CAIEREGRGEQYF	TGTGCCATCGAGCGGGAGGGCCGTGGAGAGCAGTACTTC
.	TRBV4-2	TRBJ2-2	16	TRBD2	CASSQVAGATAGELFF	TGTGCCAGCAGCCAAGTAGCGGGGGCGACGGCCGGGGAGCTGTTTTTT
.	TRBV15	TRBJ2-3	15	TRBD1	CATSREGQATDTQYF	TGTGCCACCAGCAGAGAGGGACAGGCCACAGATACGCAGTATTTT
.	TRBV6-1	TRBJ2-7	12	TRBD1	CATGTGGHEQYF	TGTGCCACCGGGACAGGGGGCCACGAGCAGTACTTC
.	TRBV5-5	TRBJ2-7	14	TRBD2	CASSWGGLAYEQYF	TGTGCCAGCAGCTGGGGGGGACTGGCCTACGAGCAGTACTTC
once	TRBV7-9	TRBJ1-1	15	.	CASSPLGGARTEAFF	TGTGCCAGCAGCCCCCTCGGAGGGGCGCGCACTGAAGCTTTCTTT
.	TRBV19	TRBJ2-7	16	.	CASSPPPSTSLWEQYF	TGTGCCAGTAGTCCGCCGCCTTCGACAAGCCTCTGGGAGCAGTACTTC
.	TRBV28	TRBJ1-5	14	TRBD1	CASSSGQGNQPQHF	TGTGCCAGCAGCTCGGGACAGGGGAATCAGCCCCAGCATTTT
once	TRBV6-5	TRBJ2-1	14	TRBD2	CASSLAGGPHEQFF	TGTGCCAGCAGTTTAGCGGGGGGGCCCCATGAGCAGTTCTTC
.	TRBV15	TRBJ1-2	16	.	CATSEGGGSYPYGYTF	TGTGCCACCAGCGAAGGAGGAGGCAGCTATCCCTATGGCTACACCTTC
.	TRBV30	TRBJ1-2	13	TRBD1	CALTGGSNYGYTF	TGTGCCCTGACAGGGGGGTCTAACTATGGCTACACCTTC
.	TRBV7-7	TRBJ2-1	16	.	CASSLDLSGAGNEQFF	TGTGCTAGCAGCCTAGACCTTTCGGGGGCCGGGAATGAGCAGTTCTTC
.	TRBV9	TRBJ2-1	16	TRBD2	CASSPTGLAGANEQFF	TGTGCCAGCAGCCCGACGGGACTAGCGGGGGCTAATGAGCAGTTCTTC
.	TRBV9	TRBJ1-2	13	.	CASSVAVDYGYTF	TGTGCCAGCAGCGTAGCCGTGGACTATGGCTACACCTTC
.	TRBV11-3	TRBJ2-3	14	.	CASSSIGSTDTQYF	TGTGCCAGCAGCTCAATCGGAAGCACAGATACGCAGTATTTT
.	TRBV11-2	TRBJ2-2	13	.	CASSPIQGRELFF	TGTGCCAGCAGCCCGATACAGGGACGGGAGCTGTTTTTT
.	TRBV28	TRBJ2-3	14	.	CASSRGESTDTQYF	TGTGCCAGCAGCCGCGGGGAGAGCACAGATACGCAGTATTTT
.	TRBV2	TRBJ2-7	15	TRBD1	CASRGGTGGSYEQYF	TGTGCCAGCAGAGGGGGGACAGGGGGCTCCTACGAGCAGTACTTC
.	TRBV9	TRBJ2-7	13	.	CASSVLKQGEQYF	TGTGCCAGCAGCGTTTTGAAGCAAGGGGAGCAGTACTTC
.	TRBV5-1	TRBJ2-3	15	.	CASSLDIWGTDTQYF	TGCGCCAGCAGCTTGGATATCTGGGGGACAGATACGCAGTATTTT
.	TRBV4-1	TRBJ2-7	13	.	CASSQLLAGEQYF	TGCGCCAGCAGCCAGCTCTTAGCCGGCGAGCAGTACTTC
.	TRBV13	TRBJ2-7	13	.	CASSPGLSYEQYF	TGTGCCAGCAGCCCGGGACTGTCCTACGAGCAGTACTTC
.	TRBV30	TRBJ2-7	13	TRBD2	CAWSGGGTPEQYF	TGTGCCTGGAGTGGGGGGGGAACCCCCGAGCAGTACTTC
.	TRBV7-8	TRBJ2-7	15	.	CASSLHQGPSYEQYF	TGTGCCAGCAGCTTACATCAGGGGCCTTCCTACGAGCAGTACTTC
.	TRBV13	TRBJ1-6	16	.	CASSALPQGYNSPLHF	TGTGCCAGCAGCGCCCTTCCTCAGGGGTATAATTCACCCCTCCACTTT
.	TRBV5-6	TRBJ1-6	15	.	CASSQEGGGNSPLHF	TGTGCCAGCAGCCAGGAAGGAGGGGGAAATTCACCCCTCCACTTT
.	TRBV28	TRBJ2-3	18	TRBD2	CASSLGLAGGPGTDTQYF	TGTGCCAGCAGTTTAGGGCTAGCGGGAGGGCCAGGCACAGATACGCAGTATTTT